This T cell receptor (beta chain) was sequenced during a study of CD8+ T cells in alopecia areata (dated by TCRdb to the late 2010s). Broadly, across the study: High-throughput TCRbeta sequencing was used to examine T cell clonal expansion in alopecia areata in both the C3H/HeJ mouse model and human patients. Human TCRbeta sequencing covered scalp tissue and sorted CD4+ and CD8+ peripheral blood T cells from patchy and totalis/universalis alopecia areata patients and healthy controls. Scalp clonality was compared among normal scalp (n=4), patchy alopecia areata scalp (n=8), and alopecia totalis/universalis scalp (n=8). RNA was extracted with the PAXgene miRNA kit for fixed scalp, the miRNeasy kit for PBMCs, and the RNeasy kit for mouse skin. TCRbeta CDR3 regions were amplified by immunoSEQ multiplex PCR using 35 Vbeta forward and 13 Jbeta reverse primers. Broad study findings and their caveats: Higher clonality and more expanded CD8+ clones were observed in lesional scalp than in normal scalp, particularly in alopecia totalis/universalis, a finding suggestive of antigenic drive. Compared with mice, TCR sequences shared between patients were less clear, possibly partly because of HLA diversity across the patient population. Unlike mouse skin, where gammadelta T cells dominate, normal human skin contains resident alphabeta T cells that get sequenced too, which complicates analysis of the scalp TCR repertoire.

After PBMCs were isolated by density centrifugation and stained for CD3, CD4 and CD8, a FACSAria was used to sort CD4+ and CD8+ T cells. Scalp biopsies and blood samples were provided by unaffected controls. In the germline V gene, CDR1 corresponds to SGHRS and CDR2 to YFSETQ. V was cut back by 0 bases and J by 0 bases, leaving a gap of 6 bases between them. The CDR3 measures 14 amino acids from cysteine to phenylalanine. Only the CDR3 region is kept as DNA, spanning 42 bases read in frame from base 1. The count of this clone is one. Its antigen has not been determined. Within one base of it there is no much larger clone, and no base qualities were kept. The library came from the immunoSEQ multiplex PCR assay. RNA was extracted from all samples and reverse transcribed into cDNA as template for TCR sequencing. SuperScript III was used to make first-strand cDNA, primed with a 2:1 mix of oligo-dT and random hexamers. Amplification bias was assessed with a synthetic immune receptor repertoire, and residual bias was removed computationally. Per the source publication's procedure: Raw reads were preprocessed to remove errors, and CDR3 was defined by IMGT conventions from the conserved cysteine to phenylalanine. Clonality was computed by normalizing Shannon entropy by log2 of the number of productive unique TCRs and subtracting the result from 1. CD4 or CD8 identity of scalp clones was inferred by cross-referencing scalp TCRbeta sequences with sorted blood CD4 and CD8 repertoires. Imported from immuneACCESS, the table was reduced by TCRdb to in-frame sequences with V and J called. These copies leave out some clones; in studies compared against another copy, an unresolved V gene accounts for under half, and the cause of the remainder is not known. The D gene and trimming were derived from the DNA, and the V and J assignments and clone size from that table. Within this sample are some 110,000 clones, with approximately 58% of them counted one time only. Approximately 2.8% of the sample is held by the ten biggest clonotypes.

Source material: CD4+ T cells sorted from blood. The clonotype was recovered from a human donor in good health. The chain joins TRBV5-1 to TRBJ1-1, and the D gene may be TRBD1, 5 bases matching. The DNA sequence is TGCGCCAGCAGCTTGGGGGACCTGAACACTGAAGCTTTCTTT. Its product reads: CASSLGDLNTEAFF.